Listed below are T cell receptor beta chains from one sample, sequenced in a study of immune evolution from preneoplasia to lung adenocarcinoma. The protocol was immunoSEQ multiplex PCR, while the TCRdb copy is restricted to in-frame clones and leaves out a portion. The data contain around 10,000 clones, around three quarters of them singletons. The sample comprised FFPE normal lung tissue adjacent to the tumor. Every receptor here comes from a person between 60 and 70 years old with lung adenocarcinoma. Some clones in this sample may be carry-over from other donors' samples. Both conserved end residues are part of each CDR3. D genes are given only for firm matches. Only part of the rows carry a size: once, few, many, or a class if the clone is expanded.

cdr3_nt: TGCGCCAGCAGCTTGGAATCTTCGAGGTTTAGGGACACTCCGGGACTAGCGGGACCCGGGGAGCTGTTTTTT
cdr3_aa: CASSLESSRFRDTPGLAGPGELFF
v_call: TRBV5-1
clone_size: few
j_call: TRBJ2-2
d_call: TRBD2

cdr3_nt: TGTGCTAGTGGTCCGGGACTAGCGAGCACAGATACGCAGTATTTT
cdr3_aa: CASGPGLASTDTQYF
v_call: TRBV12-5
clone_size: .
j_call: TRBJ2-3
d_call: TRBD2

cdr3_nt: TGCGCCAGCAGCTCGACTAGCGGGGTCGAGACCCAGTACTTC
cdr3_aa: CASSSTSGVETQYF
v_call: TRBV5-1
clone_size: once
j_call: TRBJ2-5
d_call: TRBD2

cdr3_nt: TGTGCCAGCAGTCCCGGCCCTGGGGCCAACGTCCTGACTTTC
cdr3_aa: CASSPGPGANVLTF
v_call: TRBV6-4
clone_size: .
j_call: TRBJ2-6
d_call: .

cdr3_nt: TGTGCCAGCTCACAGGGACAGGCCTACGAGCAGTACTTC
cdr3_aa: CASSQGQAYEQYF
v_call: TRBV18
clone_size: .
j_call: TRBJ2-7
d_call: TRBD1

cdr3_nt: TGTGCCAGCAGCACATACGACACGGATGCTGGCTACACCTTC
cdr3_aa: CASSTYDTDAGYTF
v_call: TRBV7-2
clone_size: .
j_call: TRBJ1-2
d_call: .

cdr3_nt: TGTGCCAGCCCCAATGCCACCGGGGAGCTGTTTTTT
cdr3_aa: CASPNATGELFF
v_call: TRBV11-2
clone_size: .
j_call: TRBJ2-2
d_call: .

cdr3_nt: TGTGCCAGCAGACCTCCGACTAGTCTAAACACCGGGGAGCTGTTTTTT
cdr3_aa: CASRPPTSLNTGELFF
v_call: TRBV7-2
clone_size: few
j_call: TRBJ2-2
d_call: .

cdr3_nt: TGCGCCAGCAGCTTGGCCTTGGGTGTTATGAACACTGAAGCTTTCTTT
cdr3_aa: CASSLALGVMNTEAFF
v_call: TRBV5-1
clone_size: .
j_call: TRBJ1-1
d_call: .

cdr3_nt: TGTGCCTGGAGTGGATCGAACTCCTACGAGCAGTACTTC
cdr3_aa: CAWSGSNSYEQYF
v_call: TRBV30
clone_size: .
j_call: TRBJ2-7
d_call: .

cdr3_nt: TGCAGCGTTCTCCCCGCTGGGTTGCCAGGGGAAAAACTGTTTTTT
cdr3_aa: CSVLPAGLPGEKLFF
v_call: TRBV29-1
clone_size: once
j_call: TRBJ1-4
d_call: .

cdr3_nt: TGTGCCAGCTCTAGGGGCTTGGTCACCGGGGAGCTGTTTTTT
cdr3_aa: CASSRGLVTGELFF
v_call: TRBV9
clone_size: few
j_call: TRBJ2-2
d_call: .

cdr3_nt: TGCGCCAGCAGCTTCTCGGGTAACTACGAGCAGTACTTC
cdr3_aa: CASSFSGNYEQYF
v_call: TRBV5-1
clone_size: medium-sized
j_call: TRBJ2-7
d_call: .

cdr3_nt: TGTGCCAGTAGCCGGGACTGGAGTAAGGATACGCAGTATTTT
cdr3_aa: CASSRDWSKDTQYF
v_call: TRBV19
clone_size: .
j_call: TRBJ2-3
d_call: .

cdr3_nt: TGTGCCAGCAGTTCGGCCTTTCACCGACAGGAAAAACTGTTTTTT
cdr3_aa: CASSSAFHRQEKLFF
v_call: TRBV6-6
clone_size: .
j_call: TRBJ1-4
d_call: .

cdr3_nt: TGTGCCAGCAGTTTATCGTATAGACAGGCTGAAAAACTGTTTTTT
cdr3_aa: CASSLSYRQAEKLFF
v_call: TRBV28
clone_size: few
j_call: TRBJ1-4
d_call: .

cdr3_nt: TGCAGCGTTATGACAGGCACTAATGAAAAACTGTTTTTT
cdr3_aa: CSVMTGTNEKLFF
v_call: TRBV29-1
clone_size: .
j_call: TRBJ1-4
d_call: .

cdr3_nt: TGTGCCAGCAGCAAAGCTTATGAGCAGTTCTTC
cdr3_aa: CASSKAYEQFF
v_call: TRBV21-1
clone_size: .
j_call: TRBJ2-1
d_call: .

cdr3_nt: TGCGCCAGCAGCTTTCAGGGAGGCCAAGAGACCCAGTACTTC
cdr3_aa: CASSFQGGQETQYF
v_call: TRBV5-1
clone_size: .
j_call: TRBJ2-5
d_call: .

cdr3_nt: TGTGCCAGCAGCTTAGGAGCCCCAGATACGCAGTATTTT
cdr3_aa: CASSLGAPDTQYF
v_call: TRBV7-2
clone_size: .
j_call: TRBJ2-3
d_call: .

cdr3_nt: TGTGCCAGCACAACCCGGGGGGCACGGGGGGCAGGTGAGCAGTTCTTC
cdr3_aa: CASTTRGARGAGEQFF
v_call: TRBV28
clone_size: once
j_call: TRBJ2-1
d_call: .

cdr3_nt: TGTGCCAGCATTGACAGCTACGAGCAGTACTTC
cdr3_aa: CASIDSYEQYF
v_call: TRBV28
clone_size: .
j_call: TRBJ2-7
d_call: .

cdr3_nt: TGTGCCAGCTCACCACCCTGGACAGGGATGGGCACCGGGGAGCTGTTTTTT
cdr3_aa: CASSPPWTGMGTGELFF
v_call: TRBV18
clone_size: .
j_call: TRBJ2-2
d_call: TRBD1

cdr3_nt: TGTGCCAGCAGGCCCGGGAGCTCCTACGAGCAGTACTTC
cdr3_aa: CASRPGSSYEQYF
v_call: TRBV27
clone_size: .
j_call: TRBJ2-7
d_call: .

cdr3_nt: TGTGCCTGGGCCCGCGGGCCGACTACGCAGTATTTT
cdr3_aa: CAWARGPTTQYF
v_call: TRBV30
clone_size: .
j_call: TRBJ2-3
d_call: .

cdr3_nt: TGTGCCAGCAGTGAATCCGCCTCGTCTAGGGCTTATGGCTACACCTTC
cdr3_aa: CASSESASSRAYGYTF
v_call: TRBV6-1
clone_size: .
j_call: TRBJ1-2
d_call: .

cdr3_nt: TGTGCCAGCAGCGTCGGACAGGGTGGTCAGCCCCAGCATTTT
cdr3_aa: CASSVGQGGQPQHF
v_call: TRBV9
clone_size: .
j_call: TRBJ1-5
d_call: TRBD1

cdr3_nt: TGCGTCAGCAGCTGGGACGGGGGGTACGGCGAGCAGTACTTC
cdr3_aa: CVSSWDGGYGEQYF
v_call: TRBV5-1
clone_size: .
j_call: TRBJ2-7
d_call: TRBD2

cdr3_nt: TGCAGTGCGGAAGGGGGAAAGACCCAGTACTTC
cdr3_aa: CSAEGGKTQYF
v_call: TRBV20-1
clone_size: .
j_call: TRBJ2-5
d_call: .

cdr3_nt: TGTGCCAGCAGTTACCCAGACAGTCCTTCTAACTATGGCTACACCTTC
cdr3_aa: CASSYPDSPSNYGYTF
v_call: TRBV6-6
clone_size: few
j_call: TRBJ1-2
d_call: .

cdr3_nt: TGTGCCAGCAGCTCCCAGGGGTTGGATTTCTCTGGGGCCAACGTCCTGACTTTC
cdr3_aa: CASSSQGLDFSGANVLTF
v_call: TRBV7-8
clone_size: .
j_call: TRBJ2-6
d_call: .

cdr3_nt: TGTGCCAGCAGCAGGGATGAAAAACTGTTTTTT
cdr3_aa: CASSRDEKLFF
v_call: TRBV25-1
clone_size: .
j_call: TRBJ1-4
d_call: .

cdr3_nt: TGTGCCAGCAGTGAAGGCGGGGGAACCCAGTACTTC
cdr3_aa: CASSEGGGTQYF
v_call: TRBV2
clone_size: .
j_call: TRBJ2-5
d_call: TRBD2

cdr3_nt: TGTGCCAGCAGTTTGATACTAGCTGATAACACCGGGGAGCTGTTTTTT
cdr3_aa: CASSLILADNTGELFF
v_call: TRBV28
clone_size: .
j_call: TRBJ2-2
d_call: .

cdr3_nt: TGCGCCAGCAGCCTGGCGGGAGGGGGTGACTATGGCTACACCTTC
cdr3_aa: CASSLAGGGDYGYTF
v_call: TRBV5-1
clone_size: few
j_call: TRBJ1-2
d_call: .

cdr3_nt: TGTGCCAGCAGCTCGAGACAGGGACAGCCCCAGCATTTT
cdr3_aa: CASSSRQGQPQHF
v_call: TRBV7-8
clone_size: medium-sized
j_call: TRBJ1-5
d_call: TRBD1

cdr3_nt: TGTGCCAGCAGCTTTGGACAGGATCAGCCCCAGCATTTT
cdr3_aa: CASSFGQDQPQHF
v_call: TRBV5-4
clone_size: .
j_call: TRBJ1-5
d_call: TRBD1

cdr3_nt: TGCGCCAGCAGCTTGGGGGGCAGGGGGCTGGGAACTGAAGCTTTCTTT
cdr3_aa: CASSLGGRGLGTEAFF
v_call: TRBV5-1
clone_size: .
j_call: TRBJ1-1
d_call: TRBD1

cdr3_nt: TGTGCCTGTTTGTTTGGGGAAGTAGAAAAACTGTTTTTT
cdr3_aa: CACLFGEVEKLFF
v_call: TRBV30
clone_size: .
j_call: TRBJ1-4
d_call: .

cdr3_nt: TGTGCCAGCTCACCACTGATCAGTTCCACCGGGGAGCTGTTTTTT
cdr3_aa: CASSPLISSTGELFF
v_call: TRBV18
clone_size: few
j_call: TRBJ2-2
d_call: .

cdr3_nt: TGTGCCAGCAGCTTAGCGCACGGGAGTACCCACGAGCAGTACTTC
cdr3_aa: CASSLAHGSTHEQYF
v_call: TRBV7-2
clone_size: .
j_call: TRBJ2-7
d_call: .

cdr3_nt: TGTGCCAGCAGTTACCTCTCAATCCAAGAGACCCAGTACTTC
cdr3_aa: CASSYLSIQETQYF
v_call: TRBV6-6
clone_size: .
j_call: TRBJ2-5
d_call: .

cdr3_nt: TGTGCCAGCAGTGATCGTTTCTACGAGCAGTACTTC
cdr3_aa: CASSDRFYEQYF
v_call: TRBV25-1
clone_size: .
j_call: TRBJ2-7
d_call: .

cdr3_nt: TGCGCCAGCAGCCAAGATGCATTGAATGAGCAGTTCTTC
cdr3_aa: CASSQDALNEQFF
v_call: TRBV4-1
clone_size: .
j_call: TRBJ2-1
d_call: .

cdr3_nt: TGTGCCAGCAGCTTGGCGGCAGGTGAGCAGTTCTTC
cdr3_aa: CASSLAAGEQFF
v_call: TRBV5-4
clone_size: few
j_call: TRBJ2-1
d_call: .

cdr3_nt: TGTGCCAGCAGTCGGGACGTGGAAGCCTACGAGCAGTACTTC
cdr3_aa: CASSRDVEAYEQYF
v_call: TRBV6-5
clone_size: .
j_call: TRBJ2-7
d_call: .

cdr3_nt: TGTGCCAGCAGTTCCCGACGGACGATTAACTATGGCTACACCTTC
cdr3_aa: CASSSRRTINYGYTF
v_call: TRBV6-5
clone_size: .
j_call: TRBJ1-2
d_call: .

cdr3_nt: TGTGCCAGCAGCTTAGCTTTACAGCCAGTCTACGAGCAGTACTTC
cdr3_aa: CASSLALQPVYEQYF
v_call: TRBV7-2
clone_size: .
j_call: TRBJ2-7
d_call: .

cdr3_nt: TGTGCCAGCAGCTTGTTCACAGGAAGTTTGGAGTACGAGCAGTACTTC
cdr3_aa: CASSLFTGSLEYEQYF
v_call: TRBV5-6
clone_size: few
j_call: TRBJ2-7
d_call: .

cdr3_nt: TGTGCCAGCAGCTTAGATTCGGGGAGACTAGCGGGGATCTACGAGCAGTACTTC
cdr3_aa: CASSLDSGRLAGIYEQYF
v_call: TRBV11-3
clone_size: once
j_call: TRBJ2-7
d_call: TRBD2

cdr3_nt: TGTGCCAGCAGCTACTCCCTAGCGGGAGTAATCGGGGAGCTGTTTTTT
cdr3_aa: CASSYSLAGVIGELFF
v_call: TRBV7-9
clone_size: .
j_call: TRBJ2-2
d_call: TRBD2

cdr3_nt: TGTGCCAGCTGTACTAGCGGGACCACCTACGAGCAGTACTTC
cdr3_aa: CASCTSGTTYEQYF
v_call: TRBV6-1
clone_size: .
j_call: TRBJ2-7
d_call: TRBD2

cdr3_nt: TGTGCCAGCAGTCTCCGGGCCCCGAACTCTGGGGCCAACGTCCTGACTTTC
cdr3_aa: CASSLRAPNSGANVLTF
v_call: TRBV21-1
clone_size: .
j_call: TRBJ2-6
d_call: .

cdr3_nt: TGCAGCGTTGAAGTGGGGGTCTCCACTGAAGCTTTCTTT
cdr3_aa: CSVEVGVSTEAFF
v_call: TRBV29-1
clone_size: .
j_call: TRBJ1-1
d_call: .